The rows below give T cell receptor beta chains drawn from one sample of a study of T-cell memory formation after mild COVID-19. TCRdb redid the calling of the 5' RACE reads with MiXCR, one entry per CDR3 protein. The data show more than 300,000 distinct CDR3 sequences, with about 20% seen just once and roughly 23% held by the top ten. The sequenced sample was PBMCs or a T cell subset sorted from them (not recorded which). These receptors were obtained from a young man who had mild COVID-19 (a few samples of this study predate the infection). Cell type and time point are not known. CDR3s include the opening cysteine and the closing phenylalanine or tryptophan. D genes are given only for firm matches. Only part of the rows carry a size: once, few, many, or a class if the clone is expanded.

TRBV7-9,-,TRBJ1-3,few,CASSQGRNTIYF,TGTGCCAGCAGCCAGGGGAGAAACACCATATATTTT
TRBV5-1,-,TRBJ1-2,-,CASSFANIDRWGLAYGYTF,TGCGCCAGCAGCTTTGCAAATATTGACAGGTGGGGACTCGCCTATGGCTACACCTTC
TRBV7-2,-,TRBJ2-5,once,CASSWERVVKYF,TGTGCCAGCAGCTGGGAGCGGGTTGTGAAGTACTTC
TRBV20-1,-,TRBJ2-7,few,CSARDPGASSYEQYF,TGCAGTGCTAGAGATCCAGGGGCTAGCTCCTACGAGCAGTACTTC
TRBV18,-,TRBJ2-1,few,CASSLTGSDTYNEQFF,TGTGCCAGCTCACTAACAGGCTCCGATACCTACAATGAGCAGTTCTTC
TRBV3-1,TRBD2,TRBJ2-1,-,CASSQVMGLGESEQFF,TGTGCCAGCAGCCAAGTAATGGGACTAGGGGAATCGGAGCAGTTCTTC
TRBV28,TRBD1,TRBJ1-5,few,CASSLWGRGRNQPQHF,TGTGCCAGCAGTTTATGGGGCAGGGGGCGAAATCAGCCCCAGCATTTT
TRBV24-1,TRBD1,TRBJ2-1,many,CATTEGGDRGTHPEQFF,TGTGCCACCACCGAAGGAGGCGACAGGGGGACCCATCCTGAGCAGTTCTTC
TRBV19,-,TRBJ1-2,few,CASGGGRYGYTF,TGTGCCAGTGGCGGGGGCCGCTATGGCTACACCTTC
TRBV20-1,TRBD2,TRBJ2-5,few,CSATTRTSGGKETQYF,TGCAGTGCTACGACCCGGACTAGCGGGGGCAAGGAGACCCAGTACTTC
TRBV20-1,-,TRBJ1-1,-,CSARGYPNTEAFF,TGCAGTGCTAGGGGATACCCGAACACTGAAGCTTTCTTT
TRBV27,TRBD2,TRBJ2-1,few,CASSPGTSGIPQFF,TGTGCCAGCAGTCCCGGGACTAGCGGGATACCACAGTTCTTC
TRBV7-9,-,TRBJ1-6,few,CASTLPKAVSYNSPLHF,TGTGCCAGCACCCTACCAAAGGCGGTCTCCTATAATTCACCCCTCCACTTT
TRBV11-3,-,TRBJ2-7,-,CASSLDSTYEQYF,TGTGCCAGCAGCTTAGATTCCACATACGAGCAGTACTTC
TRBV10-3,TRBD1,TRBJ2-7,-,CAISEFWDRGIYEQYF,TGTGCCATCAGTGAGTTTTGGGACAGGGGCATCTACGAGCAGTACTTC
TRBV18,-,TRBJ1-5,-,CASSPLGYQPQHF,TGTGCCAGCTCACCACTGGGGTACCAGCCCCAGCATTTT
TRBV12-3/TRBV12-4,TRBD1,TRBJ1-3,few,CASRVGQERNTIYF,TGTGCCAGCAGAGTCGGACAGGAAAGAAACACCATATATTTT
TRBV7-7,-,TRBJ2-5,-,CASSSLAGTLGETQYF,TGTGCTAGCAGCTCCTTGGCAGGGACCCTTGGAGAGACCCAGTACTTC
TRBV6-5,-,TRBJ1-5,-,CASSYGGEGDQPQHF,TGTGCCAGCAGTTATGGGGGCGAAGGGGATCAGCCCCAGCATTTT
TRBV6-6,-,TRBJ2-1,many,CASSSRDNEQFF,TGTGCCAGCAGTTCGCGTGACAATGAGCAGTTCTTC
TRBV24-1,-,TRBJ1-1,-,CATSVDGTTEAFF,TGTGCCACCAGTGTCGACGGGACCACTGAAGCTTTCTTT
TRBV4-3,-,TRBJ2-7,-,CASSQDRNYEQYF,TGCGCCAGCAGCCAAGATCGCAATTACGAGCAGTACTTC
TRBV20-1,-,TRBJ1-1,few,CSARKQEVGEAFF,TGCAGTGCTAGGAAGCAGGAGGTCGGTGAAGCTTTCTTT
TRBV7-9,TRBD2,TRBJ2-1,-,CASNNLFDSGDNEQFF,TGTGCCAGCAACAACCTTTTCGATAGCGGGGACAATGAGCAGTTCTTC
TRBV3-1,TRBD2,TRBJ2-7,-,CASSRGTSGLAYEQYF,TGTGCCAGCAGCCGTGGGACTAGCGGGTTAGCCTACGAGCAGTACTTC